The entry below gives a single T cell receptor beta chain sequence along with its context. This sample was included in a study of blood T cell repertoires in COVID-19. Across the whole study: Sources were T cells, B-cell-depleted T cells, or PBMCs; the material itself was cDNA or gDNA.

The CDR3 runs 13 residues. Germline-derived CDR1 and CDR2 are SGDLS and YYNGEE. V shed 4 bases, J shed 8 bases, and the junction held 5 bases outside the gene matches. Clones were read by immunoSEQ multiplex PCR, and TCRdb kept only the in-frame ones, dropping some. Of fewer than 200,000 clones listed, more than 75% are singletons. The source is a man younger than 35 with COVID-19, enrolled during active disease. The sequenced material came from peripheral blood. This chain joins TRBV9 and TRBJ2-1; 8 bases are a match to TRBD2. The CDR3 protein is CASSPRTSYEQFF. In DNA form, the CDR3 reads TGTGCCAGCAGCCCCAGGACTAGCTATGAGCAGTTCTTC.